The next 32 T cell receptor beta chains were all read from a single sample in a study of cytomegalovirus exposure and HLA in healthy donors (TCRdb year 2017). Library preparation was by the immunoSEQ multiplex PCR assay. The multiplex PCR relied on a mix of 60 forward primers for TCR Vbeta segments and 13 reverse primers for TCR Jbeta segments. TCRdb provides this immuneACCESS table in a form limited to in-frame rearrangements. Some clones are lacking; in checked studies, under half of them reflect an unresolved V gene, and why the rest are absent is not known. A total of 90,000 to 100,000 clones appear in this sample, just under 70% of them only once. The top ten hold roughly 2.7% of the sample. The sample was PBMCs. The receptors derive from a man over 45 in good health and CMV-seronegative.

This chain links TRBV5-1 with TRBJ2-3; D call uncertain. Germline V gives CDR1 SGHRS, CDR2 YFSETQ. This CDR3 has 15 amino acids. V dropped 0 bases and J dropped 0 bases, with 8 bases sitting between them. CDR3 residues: CASSLGWASTDTQYF. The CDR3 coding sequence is TGCGCCAGCAGCTTGGGGTGGGCGAGCACAGATACGCAGTATTTT.

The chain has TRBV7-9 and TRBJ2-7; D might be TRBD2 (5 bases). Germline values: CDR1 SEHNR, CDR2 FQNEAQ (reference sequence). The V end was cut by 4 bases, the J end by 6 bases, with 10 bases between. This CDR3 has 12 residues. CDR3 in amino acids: CASSWFGVEQYF. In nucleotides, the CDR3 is TGTGCCAGCAGCTGGTTCGGGGTCGAGCAGTACTTC.

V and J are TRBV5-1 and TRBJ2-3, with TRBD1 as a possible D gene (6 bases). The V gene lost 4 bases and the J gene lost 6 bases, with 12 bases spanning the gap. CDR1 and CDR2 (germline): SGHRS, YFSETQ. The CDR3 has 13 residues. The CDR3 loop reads CASSPTQGDTQYF. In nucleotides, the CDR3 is TGCGCCAGCAGCCCCACCCAGGGGGATACGCAGTATTTT.

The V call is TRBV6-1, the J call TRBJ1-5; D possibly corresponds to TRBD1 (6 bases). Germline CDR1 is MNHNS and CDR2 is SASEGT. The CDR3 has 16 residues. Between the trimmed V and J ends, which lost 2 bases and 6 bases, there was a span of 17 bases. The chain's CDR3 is CASSEIRGGLGQPQHF. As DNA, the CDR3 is TGTGCCAGCAGTGAAATCCGGGGGGGGCTCGGTCAGCCCCAGCATTTT.

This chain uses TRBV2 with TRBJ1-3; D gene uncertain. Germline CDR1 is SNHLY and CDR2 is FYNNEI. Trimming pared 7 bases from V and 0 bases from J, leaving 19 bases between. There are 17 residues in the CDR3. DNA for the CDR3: TGTGCCAGCATAGAGAGGGATTACACCTTCTCTGGAAACACCATATATTTT. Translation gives CASIERDYTFSGNTIYF.

The CDR3 loop is CASSLLVGTGHLTGELFF. The CDR3 region has the DNA TGCGCCAGCAGCTTGTTAGTCGGGACAGGGCACCTTACCGGGGAGCTGTTTTTT. The rearrangement uses TRBV5-1 and TRBJ2-2; 9 nucleotides agree with TRBD1. V shed 1 base, J shed 5 bases, and the junction held 12 bases outside the gene matches. Germline CDR1 is SGHRS and CDR2 is YFSETQ. The CDR3 loop spans 18 amino acids.

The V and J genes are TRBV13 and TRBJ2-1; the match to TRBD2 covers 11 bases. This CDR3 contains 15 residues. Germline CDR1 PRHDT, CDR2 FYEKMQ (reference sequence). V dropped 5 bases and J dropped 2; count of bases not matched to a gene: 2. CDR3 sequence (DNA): TGTGCCAGCAGCATTAGCGGGAGGGCCTACAATGAGCAGTTCTTC. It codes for CASSISGRAYNEQFF.

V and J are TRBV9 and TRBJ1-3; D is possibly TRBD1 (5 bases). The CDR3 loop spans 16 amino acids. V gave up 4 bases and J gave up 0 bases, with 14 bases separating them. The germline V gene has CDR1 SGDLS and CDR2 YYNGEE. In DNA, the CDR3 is TGTGCCAGCAGCTCCCTTTCGGGGGGCTCTGGAAACACCATATATTTT. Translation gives CASSSLSGGSGNTIYF.

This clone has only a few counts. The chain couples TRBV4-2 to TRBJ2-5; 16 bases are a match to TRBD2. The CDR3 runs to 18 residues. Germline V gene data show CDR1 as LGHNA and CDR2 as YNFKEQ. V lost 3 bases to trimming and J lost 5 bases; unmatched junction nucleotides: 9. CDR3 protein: CASSQDPGLAGGQETQYF. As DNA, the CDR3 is TGTGCCAGCAGCCAGGACCCGGGACTAGCGGGGGGGCAGGAGACCCAGTACTTC.

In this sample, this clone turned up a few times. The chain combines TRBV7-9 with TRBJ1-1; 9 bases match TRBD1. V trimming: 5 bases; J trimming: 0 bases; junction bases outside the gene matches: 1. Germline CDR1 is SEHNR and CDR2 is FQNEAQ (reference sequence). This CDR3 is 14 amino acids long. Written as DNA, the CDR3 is TGTGCCAGCAGCCGGGACAGGGTGAACACTGAAGCTTTCTTT. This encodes CASSRDRVNTEAFF. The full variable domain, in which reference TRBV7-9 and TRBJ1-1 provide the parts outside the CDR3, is DTGVSQNPRHKITKRGQNVTFRCDPISEHNRLYWYRQTLGQGPEFLTYFQNEAQLEKSRLLSDRFSAERPKGSFSTLEIQRTEQGDSAMYLCASSRDRVNTEAFFGQGTRLTVV.

The CDR3 loop reads CASSQDRTRRYEQYV. Written as DNA, the CDR3 is TGTGCCAGCAGCCAAGACAGGACCCGACGCTACGAGCAGTACGTC. The rearrangement links TRBV7-9 to TRBJ2-7; possibly TRBD1 for D (6 bases). Trimming removed 5 bases from V and 3 bases from J, with 17 bases in between. The CDR3 contains 15 residues. The germline gives CDR1 SEHNR, CDR2 FQNEAQ (reference sequence).

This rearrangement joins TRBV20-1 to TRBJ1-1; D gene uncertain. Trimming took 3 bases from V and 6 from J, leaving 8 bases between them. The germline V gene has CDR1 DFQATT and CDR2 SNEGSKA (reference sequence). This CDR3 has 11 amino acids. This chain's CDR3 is CSASPSAEAFF. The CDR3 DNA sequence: TGCAGTGCTAGCCCGTCGGCTGAAGCTTTCTTT.

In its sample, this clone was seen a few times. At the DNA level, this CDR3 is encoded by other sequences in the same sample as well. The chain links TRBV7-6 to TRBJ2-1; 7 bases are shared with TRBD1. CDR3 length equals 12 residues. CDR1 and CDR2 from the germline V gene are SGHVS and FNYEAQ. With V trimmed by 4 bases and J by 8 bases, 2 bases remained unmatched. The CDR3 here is CASSSTGDEQFF. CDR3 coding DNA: TGTGCCAGCAGCTCCACAGGGGATGAGCAGTTCTTC.

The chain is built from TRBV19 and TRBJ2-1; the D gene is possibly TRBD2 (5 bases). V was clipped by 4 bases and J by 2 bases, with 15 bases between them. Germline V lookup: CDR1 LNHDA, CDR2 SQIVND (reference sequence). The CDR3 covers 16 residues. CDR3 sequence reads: CASSSPGGLPYNEQFF. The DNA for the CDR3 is TGTGCCAGTAGTAGCCCAGGAGGCCTGCCCTACAATGAGCAGTTCTTC.

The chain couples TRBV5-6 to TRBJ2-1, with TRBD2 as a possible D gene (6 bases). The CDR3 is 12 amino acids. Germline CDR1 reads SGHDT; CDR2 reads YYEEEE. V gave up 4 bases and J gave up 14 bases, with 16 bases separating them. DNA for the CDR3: TGTGCCAGCAGCCAAGGTCGGGGGATTGAGTTCTTC. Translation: CASSQGRGIEFF.

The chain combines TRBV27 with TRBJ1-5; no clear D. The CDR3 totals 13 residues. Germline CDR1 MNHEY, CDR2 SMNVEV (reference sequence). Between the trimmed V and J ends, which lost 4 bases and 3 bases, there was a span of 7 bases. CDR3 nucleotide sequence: TGTGCCAGCAGTTGGAGCATCAATCAGCCCCAGCATTTT. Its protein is CASSWSINQPQHF.

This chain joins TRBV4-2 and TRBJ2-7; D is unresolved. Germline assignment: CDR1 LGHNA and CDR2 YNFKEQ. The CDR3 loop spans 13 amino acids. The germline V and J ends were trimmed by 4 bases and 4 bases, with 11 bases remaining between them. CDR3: CASSRYFNYEQYF. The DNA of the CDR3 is TGTGCCAGCAGCCGATACTTTAATTACGAGCAGTACTTC.

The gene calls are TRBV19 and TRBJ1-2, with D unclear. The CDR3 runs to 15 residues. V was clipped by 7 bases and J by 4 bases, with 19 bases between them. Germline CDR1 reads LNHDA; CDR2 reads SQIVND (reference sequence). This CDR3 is CASNDRWADAYGYTF. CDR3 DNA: TGTGCCAGTAATGACCGATGGGCAGACGCCTATGGCTACACCTTC. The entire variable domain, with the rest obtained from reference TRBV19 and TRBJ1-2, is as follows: DGGITQSPKYLFRKEGQNVTLSCEQNLNHDAMYWYRQDPGQGLRLIYYSQIVNDFQKGDIAEGYSVSREKKESFPLTVTSAQKNPTAFYLCASNDRWADAYGYTFGSGTRLTVV.

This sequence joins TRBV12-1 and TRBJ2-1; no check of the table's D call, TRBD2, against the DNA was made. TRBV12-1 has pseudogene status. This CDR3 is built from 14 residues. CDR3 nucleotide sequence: TGTGCCAGCAGTCCTGGACTAAGTTGGAATGAGCAGTTCTTC. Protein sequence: CASSPGLSWNEQFF.

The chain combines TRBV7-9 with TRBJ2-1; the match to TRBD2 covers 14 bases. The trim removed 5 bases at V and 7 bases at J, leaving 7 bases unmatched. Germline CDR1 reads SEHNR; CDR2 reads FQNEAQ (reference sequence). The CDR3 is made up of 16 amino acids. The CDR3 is CASSVRLAGGSNEQFF. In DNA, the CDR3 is TGTGCCAGCAGCGTGAGACTAGCGGGAGGGAGTAATGAGCAGTTCTTC.

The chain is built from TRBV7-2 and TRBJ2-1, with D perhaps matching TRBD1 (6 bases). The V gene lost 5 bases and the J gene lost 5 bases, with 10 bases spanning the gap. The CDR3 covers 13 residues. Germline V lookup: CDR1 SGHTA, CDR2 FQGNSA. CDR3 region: CASSRNRDNEQFF. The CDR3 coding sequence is TGTGCCAGCAGCCGAAACAGGGACAATGAGCAGTTCTTC. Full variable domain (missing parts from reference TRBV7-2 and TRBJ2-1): GAGVSQSPSNKVTEKGKDVELRCDPISGHTALYWYRQSLGQGLEFLIYFQGNSAPDKSGLPSDRFSAERTGGSVSTLTIQRTQQEDSAVYLCASSRNRDNEQFFGPGTRLTVL.

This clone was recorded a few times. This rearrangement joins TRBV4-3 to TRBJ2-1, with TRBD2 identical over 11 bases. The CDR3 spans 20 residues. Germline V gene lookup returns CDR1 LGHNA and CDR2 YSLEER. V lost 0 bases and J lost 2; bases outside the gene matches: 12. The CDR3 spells CASSQDSSGRSVRPYNEQFF. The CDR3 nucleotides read TGCGCCAGCAGCCAAGACTCTAGCGGGAGGTCTGTTCGGCCCTACAATGAGCAGTTCTTC.

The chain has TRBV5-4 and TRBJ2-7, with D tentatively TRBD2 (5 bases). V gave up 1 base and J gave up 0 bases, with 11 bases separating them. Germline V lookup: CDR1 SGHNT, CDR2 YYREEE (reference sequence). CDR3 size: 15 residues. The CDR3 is CASSLPSRGSYEQYF. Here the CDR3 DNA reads TGTGCCAGCAGCTTGCCCAGTCGGGGCTCCTACGAGCAGTACTTC.

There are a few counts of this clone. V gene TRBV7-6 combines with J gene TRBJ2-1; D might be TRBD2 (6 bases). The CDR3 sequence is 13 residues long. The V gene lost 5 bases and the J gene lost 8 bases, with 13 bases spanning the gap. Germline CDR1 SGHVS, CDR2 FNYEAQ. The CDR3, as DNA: TGTGCCAGCAGCCCCCGCGGGACGGATGAGCAGTTCTTC. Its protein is CASSPRGTDEQFF.

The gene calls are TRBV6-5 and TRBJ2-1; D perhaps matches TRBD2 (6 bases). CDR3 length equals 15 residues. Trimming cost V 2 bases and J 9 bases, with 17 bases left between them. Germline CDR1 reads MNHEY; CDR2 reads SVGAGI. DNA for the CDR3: TGTGCCAGCAGTTACGGGTCTAGGAGGGAGGCTGAGCAGTTCTTC. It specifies CASSYGSRREAEQFF.

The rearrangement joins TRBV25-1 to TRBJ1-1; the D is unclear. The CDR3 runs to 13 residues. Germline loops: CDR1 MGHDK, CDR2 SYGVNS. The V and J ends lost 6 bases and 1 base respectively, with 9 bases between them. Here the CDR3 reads CASSFGWNTEAFF. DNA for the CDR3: TGTGCCAGCAGCTTCGGGTGGAACACTGAAGCTTTCTTT.

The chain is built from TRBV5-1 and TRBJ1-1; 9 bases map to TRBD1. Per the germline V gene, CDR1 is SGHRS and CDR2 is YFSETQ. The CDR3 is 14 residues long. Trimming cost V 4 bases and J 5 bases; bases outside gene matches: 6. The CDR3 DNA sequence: TGCGCCAGCAGCCTCCGGACAGGGGAAACTGAAGCTTTCTTT. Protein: CASSLRTGETEAFF.

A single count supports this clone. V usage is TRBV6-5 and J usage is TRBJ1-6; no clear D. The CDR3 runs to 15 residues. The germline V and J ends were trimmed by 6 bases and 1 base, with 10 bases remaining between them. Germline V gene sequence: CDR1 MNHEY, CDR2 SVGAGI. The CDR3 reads CASSFRRSYNSPLHF. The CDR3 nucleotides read TGTGCCAGCAGCTTCCGGAGGTCCTATAATTCACCCCTCCACTTT.

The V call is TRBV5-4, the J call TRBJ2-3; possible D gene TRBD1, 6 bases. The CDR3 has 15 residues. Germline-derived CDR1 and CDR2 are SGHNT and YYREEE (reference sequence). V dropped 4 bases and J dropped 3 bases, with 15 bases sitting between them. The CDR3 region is CASSLQGLGTDTQYF. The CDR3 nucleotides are TGTGCCAGCAGCCTTCAGGGGCTGGGTACAGATACGCAGTATTTT.

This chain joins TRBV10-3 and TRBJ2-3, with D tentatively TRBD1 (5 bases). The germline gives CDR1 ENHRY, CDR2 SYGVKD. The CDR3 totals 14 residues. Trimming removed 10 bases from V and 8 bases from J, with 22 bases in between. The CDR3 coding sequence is TGTGCCACCCGGATTGCGGCCGTGCAGGGTACGCAGTATTTT. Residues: CATRIAAVQGTQYF.

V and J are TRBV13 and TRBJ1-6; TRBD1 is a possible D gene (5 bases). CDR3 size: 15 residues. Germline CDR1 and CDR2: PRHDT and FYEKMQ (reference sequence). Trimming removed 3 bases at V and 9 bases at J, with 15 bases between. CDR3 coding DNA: TGTGCCAGCAGCTTGGCCAGGGAGGCAATTTCACCCCTCCACTTT. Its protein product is CASSLAREAISPLHF.

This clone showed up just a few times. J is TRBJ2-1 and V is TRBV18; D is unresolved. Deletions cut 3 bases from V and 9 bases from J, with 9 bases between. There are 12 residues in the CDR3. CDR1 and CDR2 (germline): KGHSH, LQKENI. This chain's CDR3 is CASSPDSSEQFF. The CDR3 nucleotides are TGTGCCAGCTCACCCGACTCTTCTGAGCAGTTCTTC.